This TCR beta chain was sequenced for a study of cytomegalovirus exposure and HLA in healthy donors. A multiplex PCR was run with 60 Vbeta primers and 13 Jbeta primers. Produced via immunoSEQ multiplex PCR; TCRdb's table is partial and in-frame only. This table has tens of thousands of clones, over 75% appearing once. The CDR3 extends over 16 amino acids. Sample: PBMCs. This receptor was obtained from a male donor in good health and CMV-seropositive. This chain links TRBV21-1 with TRBJ2-7; whether TRBD2, the table's D call, matches the DNA was not checked. TRBV21-1 is recorded as a pseudogene. The CDR3 loop reads CASSKAFGGKAYEQYF. The DNA for the CDR3 is TGTGCCAGCAGCAAAGCGTTCGGGGGGAAGGCTTACGAGCAGTACTTC.